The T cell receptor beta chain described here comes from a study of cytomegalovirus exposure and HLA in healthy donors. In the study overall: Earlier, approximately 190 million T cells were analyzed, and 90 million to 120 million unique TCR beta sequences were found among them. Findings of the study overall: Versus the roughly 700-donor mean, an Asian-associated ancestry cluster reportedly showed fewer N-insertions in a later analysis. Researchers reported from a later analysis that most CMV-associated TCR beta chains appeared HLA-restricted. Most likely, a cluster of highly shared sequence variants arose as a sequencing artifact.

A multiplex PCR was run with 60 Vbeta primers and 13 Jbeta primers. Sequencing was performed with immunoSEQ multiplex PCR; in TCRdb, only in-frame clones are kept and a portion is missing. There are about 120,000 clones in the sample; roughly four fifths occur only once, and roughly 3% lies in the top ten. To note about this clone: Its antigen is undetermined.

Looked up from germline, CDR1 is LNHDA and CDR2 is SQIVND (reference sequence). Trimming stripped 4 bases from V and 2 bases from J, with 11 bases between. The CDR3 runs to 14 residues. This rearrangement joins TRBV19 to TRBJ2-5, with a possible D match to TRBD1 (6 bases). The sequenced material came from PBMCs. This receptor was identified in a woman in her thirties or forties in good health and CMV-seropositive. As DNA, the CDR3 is TGTGCCAGTAGTACTGGACAGATTCAAGAGACCCAGTACTTC. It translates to CASSTGQIQETQYF.